This T cell receptor (beta chain) is from a study of cytomegalovirus exposure and HLA in healthy donors. Overall study findings and caveats: In a later analysis, across HLA loci, associated TCR counts were highest for DRB1, lowest for HLA-C.

This clone was seen a single time. Its target is not known. A junction end diverges from the germline sequence, so it may reflect a read error. 13 Jbeta primers and 60 Vbeta primers were used for the PCR. Using immunoSEQ multiplex PCR, the repertoire was profiled, and TCRdb retains in-frame clones only, with some absent. Of some 180,000 clones listed, roughly 70% are singletons. The CDR3 runs to 14 residues. Germline values: CDR1 SEHNR, CDR2 FQNEAQ (reference sequence). The chain joins TRBV7-9 to TRBJ1-2; no firm D call. The receptor was derived from a woman younger than 30 in good health and CMV-seropositive. The specimen sequenced was PBMCs. CDR3 sequence reads: CSSSSPFERSGYTF. For the CDR3, the DNA is TGTTCCAGCAGTTCCCCGTTTGAGAGAAGCGGCTACACCTTC.